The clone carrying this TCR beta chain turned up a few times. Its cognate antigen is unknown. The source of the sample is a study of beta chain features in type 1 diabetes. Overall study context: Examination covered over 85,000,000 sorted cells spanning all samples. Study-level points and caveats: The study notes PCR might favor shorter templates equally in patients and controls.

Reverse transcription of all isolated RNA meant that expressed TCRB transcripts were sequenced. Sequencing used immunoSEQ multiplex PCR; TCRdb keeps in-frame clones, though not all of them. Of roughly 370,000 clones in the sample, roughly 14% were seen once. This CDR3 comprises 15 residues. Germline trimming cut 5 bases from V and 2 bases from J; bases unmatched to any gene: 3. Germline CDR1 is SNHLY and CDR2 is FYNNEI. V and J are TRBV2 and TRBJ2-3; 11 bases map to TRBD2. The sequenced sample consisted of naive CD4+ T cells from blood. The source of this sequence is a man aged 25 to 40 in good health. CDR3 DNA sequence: TGTGCCAGCAGTCTAGCGGGGGGCCCCACAGATACGCAGTATTTT. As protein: CASSLAGGPTDTQYF.